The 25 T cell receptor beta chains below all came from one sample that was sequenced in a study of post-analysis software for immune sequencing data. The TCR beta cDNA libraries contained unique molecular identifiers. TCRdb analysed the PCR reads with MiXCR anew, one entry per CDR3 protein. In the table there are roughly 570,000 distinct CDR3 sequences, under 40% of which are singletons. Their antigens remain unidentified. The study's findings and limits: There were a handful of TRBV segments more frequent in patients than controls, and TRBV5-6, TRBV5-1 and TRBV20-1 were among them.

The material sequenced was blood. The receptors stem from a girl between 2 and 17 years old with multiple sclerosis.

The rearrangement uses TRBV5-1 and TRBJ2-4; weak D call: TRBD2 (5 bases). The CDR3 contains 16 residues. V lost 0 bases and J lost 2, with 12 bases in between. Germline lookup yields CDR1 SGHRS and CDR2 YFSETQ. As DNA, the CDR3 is TGCGCCAGCAGCTTGGTTTTTCGGGAACCCAAAAACATTCAGTACTTC. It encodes CASSLVFREPKNIQYF.

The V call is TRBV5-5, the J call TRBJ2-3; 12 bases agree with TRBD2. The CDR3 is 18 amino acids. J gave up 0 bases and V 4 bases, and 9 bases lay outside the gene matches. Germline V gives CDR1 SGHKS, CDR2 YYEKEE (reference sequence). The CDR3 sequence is CASSPRTSGVTSTDTQYF. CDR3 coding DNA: TGTGCCAGCAGCCCCCGGACTAGCGGGGTAACTAGCACAGATACGCAGTATTTT.

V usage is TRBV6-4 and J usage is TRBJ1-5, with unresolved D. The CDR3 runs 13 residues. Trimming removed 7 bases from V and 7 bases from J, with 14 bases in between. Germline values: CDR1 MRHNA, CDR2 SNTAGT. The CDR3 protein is CASTRAAHQPQHF. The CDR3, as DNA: TGTGCCAGCACTCGTGCAGCCCACCAGCCCCAGCATTTT.

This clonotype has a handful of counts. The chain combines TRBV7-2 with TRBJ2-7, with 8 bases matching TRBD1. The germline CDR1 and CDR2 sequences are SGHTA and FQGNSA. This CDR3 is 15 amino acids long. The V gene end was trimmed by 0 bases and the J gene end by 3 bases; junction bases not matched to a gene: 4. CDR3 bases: TGTGCCAGCAGCTTAGCTGTGACAGGGGTCTACGAGCAGTACTTC. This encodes CASSLAVTGVYEQYF.

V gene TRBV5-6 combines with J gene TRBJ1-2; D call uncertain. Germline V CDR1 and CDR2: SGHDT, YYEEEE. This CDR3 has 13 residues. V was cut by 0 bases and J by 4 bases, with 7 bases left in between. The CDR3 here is CASSLANSYGYTF. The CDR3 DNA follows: TGTGCCAGCAGCTTGGCCAACAGCTATGGCTACACCTTC.

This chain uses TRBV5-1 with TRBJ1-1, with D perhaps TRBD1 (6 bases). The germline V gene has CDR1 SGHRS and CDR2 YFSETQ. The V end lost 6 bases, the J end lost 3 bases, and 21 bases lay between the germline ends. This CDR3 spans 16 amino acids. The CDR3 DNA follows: TGCGCCAGCAACAAAGGGGGAGGAGGCAGGGACACTGAAGCTTTCTTT. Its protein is CASNKGGGGRDTEAFF. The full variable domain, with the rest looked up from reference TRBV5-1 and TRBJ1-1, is KAGVTQTPRYLIKTRGQQVTLSCSPISGHRSVSWYQQTPGQGLQFLFEYFSETQRNKGNFPGRFSGRQFSNSRSEMNVSTLELGDSALYLCASNKGGGGRDTEAFFGQGTRLTVV.

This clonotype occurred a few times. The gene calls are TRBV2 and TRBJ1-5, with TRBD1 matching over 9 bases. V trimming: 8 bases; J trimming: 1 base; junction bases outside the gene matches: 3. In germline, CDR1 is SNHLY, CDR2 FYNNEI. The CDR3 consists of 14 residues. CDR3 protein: CASADRGSNQPQHF. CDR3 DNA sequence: TGTGCCAGCGCGGACAGGGGCAGCAATCAGCCCCAGCATTTT.

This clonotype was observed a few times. The DNA of the CDR3 is TGTGCCATCAGTGTGTCGACTAGCGGGGGCTCCTACAATGAGCAGTTCTTC. Amino acid sequence: CAISVSTSGGSYNEQFF. The V gene is TRBV10-3, the J gene TRBJ2-1; 12 nucleotides align to TRBD2. In germline, CDR1 is ENHRY, CDR2 SYGVKD. Trimming cost V 4 bases and J 0 bases; bases outside gene matches: 4. The CDR3 runs to 17 residues.

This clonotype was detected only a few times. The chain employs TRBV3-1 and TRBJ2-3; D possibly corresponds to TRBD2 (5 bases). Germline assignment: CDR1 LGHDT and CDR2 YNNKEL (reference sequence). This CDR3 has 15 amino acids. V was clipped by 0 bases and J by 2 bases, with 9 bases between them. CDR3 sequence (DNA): TGTGCCAGCAGCCAAGATCGCGGACTCACAGATACGCAGTATTTT. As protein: CASSQDRGLTDTQYF.

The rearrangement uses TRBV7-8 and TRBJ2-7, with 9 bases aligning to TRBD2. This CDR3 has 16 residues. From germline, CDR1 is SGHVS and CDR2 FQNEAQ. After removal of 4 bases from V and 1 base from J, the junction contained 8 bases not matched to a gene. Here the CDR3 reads CASSWVTSGSSYEQYF. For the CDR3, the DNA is TGTGCCAGCAGCTGGGTGACTAGCGGTTCATCCTACGAGCAGTACTTC.

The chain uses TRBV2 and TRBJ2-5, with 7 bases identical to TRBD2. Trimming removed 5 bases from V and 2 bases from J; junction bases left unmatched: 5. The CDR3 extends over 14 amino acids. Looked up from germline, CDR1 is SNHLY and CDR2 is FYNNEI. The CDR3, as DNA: TGTGCCAGCAGTACCGAGCGGGGTCAAGAGACCCAGTACTTC. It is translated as CASSTERGQETQYF.

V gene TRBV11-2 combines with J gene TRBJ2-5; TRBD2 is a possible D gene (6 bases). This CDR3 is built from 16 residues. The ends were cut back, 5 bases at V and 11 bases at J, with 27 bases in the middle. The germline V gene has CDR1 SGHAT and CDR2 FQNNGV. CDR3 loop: CASSIIWGLANNEQYF. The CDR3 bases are TGTGCCAGCAGCATTATCTGGGGACTCGCCAACAATGAGCAGTACTTC. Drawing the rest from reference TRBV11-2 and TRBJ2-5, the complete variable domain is EAGVAQSPRYKIIEKRQSVAFWCNPISGHATLYWYQQILGQGPKLLIQFQNNGVVDDSQLPKDRFSAERLKGVDSTLKIQPAKLEDSAVYLCASSIIWGLANNEQYFGPGTRLLVL.

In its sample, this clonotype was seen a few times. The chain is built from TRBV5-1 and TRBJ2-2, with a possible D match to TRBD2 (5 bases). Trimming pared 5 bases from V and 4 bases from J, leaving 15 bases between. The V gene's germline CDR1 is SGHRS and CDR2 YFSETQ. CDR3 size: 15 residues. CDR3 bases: TGCGCCAGCAGTTACCCCGGGAAAGGCACCGGGGAGCTGTTTTTT. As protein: CASSYPGKGTGELFF. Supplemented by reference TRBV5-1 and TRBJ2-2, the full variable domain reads KAGVTQTPRYLIKTRGQQVTLSCSPISGHRSVSWYQQTPGQGLQFLFEYFSETQRNKGNFPGRFSGRQFSNSRSEMNVSTLELGDSALYLCASSYPGKGTGELFFGEGSRLTVL.

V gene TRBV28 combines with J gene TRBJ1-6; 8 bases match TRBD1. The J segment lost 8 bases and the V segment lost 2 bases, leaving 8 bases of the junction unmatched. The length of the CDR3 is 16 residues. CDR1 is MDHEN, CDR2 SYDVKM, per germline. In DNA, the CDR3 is TGTGCCAGCAGTTTAACGGCGGGGACAGGATATTCACCCCTCCACTTT. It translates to CASSLTAGTGYSPLHF.

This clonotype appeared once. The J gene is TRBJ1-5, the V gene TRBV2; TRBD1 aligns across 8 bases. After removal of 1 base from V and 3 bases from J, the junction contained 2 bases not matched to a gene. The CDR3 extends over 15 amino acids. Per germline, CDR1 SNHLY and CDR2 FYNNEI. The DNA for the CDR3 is TGTGCCAGCAGTGAAGGGGACAGGATCAATCAGCCCCAGCATTTT. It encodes CASSEGDRINQPQHF.

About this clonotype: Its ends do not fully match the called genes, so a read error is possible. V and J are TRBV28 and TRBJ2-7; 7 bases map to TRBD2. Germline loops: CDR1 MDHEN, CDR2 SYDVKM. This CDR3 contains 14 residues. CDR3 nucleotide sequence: TGTGCCAGCAGTATAAGGGTCAGGGACTACGAGCAGTATTTC. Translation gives CASSIRVRDYEQYF.

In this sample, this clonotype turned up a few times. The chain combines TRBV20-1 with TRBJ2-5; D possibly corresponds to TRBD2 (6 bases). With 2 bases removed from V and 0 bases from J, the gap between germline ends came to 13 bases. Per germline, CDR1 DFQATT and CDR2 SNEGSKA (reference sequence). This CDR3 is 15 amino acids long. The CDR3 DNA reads TGCAGTGCTAGAAGTTTTGCGGGGAACCAAGAGACCCAGTACTTC. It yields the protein CSARSFAGNQETQYF.

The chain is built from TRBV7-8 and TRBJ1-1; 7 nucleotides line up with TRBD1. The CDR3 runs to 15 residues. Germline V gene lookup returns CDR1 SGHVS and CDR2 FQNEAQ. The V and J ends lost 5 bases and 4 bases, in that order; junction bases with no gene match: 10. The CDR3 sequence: CASSQRRGGGTEAFF. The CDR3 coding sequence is TGTGCCAGCAGCCAACGCAGGGGGGGAGGCACTGAAGCTTTCTTT.

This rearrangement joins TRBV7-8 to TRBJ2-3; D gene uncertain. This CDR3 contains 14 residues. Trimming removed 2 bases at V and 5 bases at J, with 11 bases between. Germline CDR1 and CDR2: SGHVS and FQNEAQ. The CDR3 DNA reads TGTGCCAGCAGCTTAAGTTCCTTCGGAGATACGCAGTATTTT. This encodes CASSLSSFGDTQYF.

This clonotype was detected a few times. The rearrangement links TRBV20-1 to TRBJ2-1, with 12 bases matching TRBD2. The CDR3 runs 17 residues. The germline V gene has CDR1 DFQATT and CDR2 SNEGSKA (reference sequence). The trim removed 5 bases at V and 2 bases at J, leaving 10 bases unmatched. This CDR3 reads CSAGGLAGPSAYNEQFF. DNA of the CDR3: TGCAGTGCTGGGGGACTAGCGGGCCCCAGCGCCTACAATGAGCAGTTCTTC.

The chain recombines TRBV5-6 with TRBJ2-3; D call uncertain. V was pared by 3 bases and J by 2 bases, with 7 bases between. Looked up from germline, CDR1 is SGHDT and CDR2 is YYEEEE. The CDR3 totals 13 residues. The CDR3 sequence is CASSYSFTDTQYF. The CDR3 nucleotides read TGTGCCAGCAGCTACAGTTTCACAGATACGCAGTATTTT.

This chain's CDR3 is CASSGGWINEKLFF. The CDR3 DNA reads TGCGCCAGCAGCGGGGGATGGATTAATGAAAAACTGTTTTTT. The rearrangement uses TRBV5-1 and TRBJ1-4, with a tentative D call TRBD1 (5 bases). CDR3 length: 14 amino acids. Germline V CDR1 and CDR2: SGHRS, YFSETQ. The V gene lost 4 bases and the J gene lost 4 bases, with 11 bases spanning the gap.

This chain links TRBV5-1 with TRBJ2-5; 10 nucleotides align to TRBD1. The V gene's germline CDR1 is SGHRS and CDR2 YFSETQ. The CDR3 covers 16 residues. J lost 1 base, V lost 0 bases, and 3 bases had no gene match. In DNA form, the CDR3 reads TGCGCCAGCAGCTTGGTGAGGACAGGGGGCCAAGAGACCCAGTACTTC. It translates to CASSLVRTGGQETQYF.

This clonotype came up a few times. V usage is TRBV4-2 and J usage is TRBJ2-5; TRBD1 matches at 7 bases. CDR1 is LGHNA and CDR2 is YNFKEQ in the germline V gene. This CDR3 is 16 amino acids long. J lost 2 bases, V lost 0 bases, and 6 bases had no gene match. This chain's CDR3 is CASSQDLGQPQETQYF. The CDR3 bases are TGTGCCAGCAGCCAAGATCTGGGACAGCCTCAAGAGACCCAGTACTTC.

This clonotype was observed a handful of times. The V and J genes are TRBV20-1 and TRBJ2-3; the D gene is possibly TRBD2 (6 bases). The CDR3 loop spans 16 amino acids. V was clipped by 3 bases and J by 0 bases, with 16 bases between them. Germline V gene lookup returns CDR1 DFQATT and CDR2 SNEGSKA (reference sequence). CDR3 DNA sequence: TGCAGTGCTAGTGAGGGACTCCGAAGAAGCACAGATACGCAGTATTTT. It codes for CSASEGLRRSTDTQYF.